This T cell receptor (beta chain) was retrieved from a study of PD-1 blockade in classical Hodgkin lymphoma. Across the study: Nivolumab dosing for patients was 3 mg/kg, administered intravenously every 2 weeks.

The V gene lost 4 bases and the J gene lost 2 bases, with 8 bases spanning the gap. From germline, CDR1 is SNHLY and CDR2 FYNNEI. CDR3 size: 13 residues. Produced via immunoSEQ multiplex PCR; TCRdb's table is partial and in-frame only. The sample lists 85,000 to 90,000 clones, less than 95% occurring once. For this clone: Its specificity is not known.

Time point reported: cycle 4 day 1 (C4D1), after less than 7 weeks of nivolumab. Relapses following autologous stem cell transplantation were seen in all patients, with brentuximab vedotin exposure varying. General study points: Possibly reflecting disease activity or prior therapy, repertoire differences have causes that remain undefined. Diminished baseline TCR diversity has been reported in newly diagnosed patients relative to healthy donors.

The sequencing used peripheral blood mononuclear cells (PBMCs), collected before the fourth cycle of nivolumab. This clonotype was sampled from a human donor with classical Hodgkin lymphoma. The V gene is TRBV2, the J gene TRBJ1-1, with a tentative D call TRBD1 (5 bases). CDR3 nucleotide sequence: TGTGCCAGCAGTGTGGGGGTCAACACTGAAGCTTTCTTT. Residues: CASSVGVNTEAFF.